These 11 T cell receptor beta chains were sequenced from one sample in a study of monozygotic twins with inflammatory bowel disease. Reprocessing the 5' RACE reads, TCRdb reports a single entry for every CDR3 protein and omits DNA. Its listing shows just over 300,000 distinct CDR3 sequences. The sample taken for sequencing was blood. The receptors derive from a human donor with ulcerative colitis or Crohn's disease, or a healthy co-twin of an affected twin (not recorded which).

The rearrangement joins TRBV18 to TRBJ2-2; the D call of TRBD1 rests on TCRdb alone, since no DNA is present to check it. This CDR3 is 14 amino acids long. The germline gives CDR1 KGHSH, CDR2 LQKENI. CDR3: CASSPDRATGELFF.

This chain joins TRBV3-1 and TRBJ1-2; TCRdb names TRBD1, which stays unverified in the absence of DNA. Germline CDR1 is LGHDT and CDR2 is YNNKEL (reference sequence). The CDR3 is 13 residues long. The CDR3 reads CASSQARGDGYTF.

This rearrangement joins TRBV5-1 to TRBJ2-1; TCRdb's assignment of TRBD1 cannot be checked, as there is no DNA. The CDR3 is 15 residues long. Germline V CDR1 and CDR2: SGHRS, YFSETQ. The CDR3 region is CASSLAVGQDNEQFF.

CDR3 protein: CASSLGLAGGRDEQFF. The V gene is TRBV5-1, the J gene TRBJ2-1; TCRdb names TRBD2, which stays unverified in the absence of DNA. Germline lookup yields CDR1 SGHRS and CDR2 YFSETQ. The CDR3 has 16 amino acids.

The rearrangement links TRBV4-3 to TRBJ2-2. The CDR3 spans 17 residues. Germline values: CDR1 LGHNA, CDR2 YSLEER. CDR3 residues: CASSQAKTYGGTGELFF.

The chain joins TRBV20-1 to TRBJ1-3. There are 12 residues in the CDR3. From germline, CDR1 is DFQATT and CDR2 SNEGSKA (reference sequence). CDR3 in amino acids: CSARGVGNTIYF.

This chain joins TRBV3-1 and TRBJ2-2. This CDR3 region has 14 residues. Germline V CDR1 and CDR2: LGHDT, YNNKEL (reference sequence). The CDR3 sequence is CASSQVRAAGELFF.

The gene calls are TRBV20-1 and TRBJ2-1; the D call of TRBD2 rests on TCRdb alone, since no DNA is present to check it. CDR3 length: 16 residues. Germline lookup yields CDR1 DFQATT and CDR2 SNEGSKA (reference sequence). CDR3 sequence reads: CSARDSSRATYNEQFF.

This sequence joins TRBV28 and TRBJ1-2; the TCRdb D gene call, TRBD1, has no DNA to confirm it. The CDR3 sequence is 17 residues long. Germline V gene lookup returns CDR1 MDHEN and CDR2 SYDVKM. The CDR3 spells CASKISGTWISGYGYTF.

The chain recombines TRBV6-2 or TRBV6-3 with TRBJ2-2. The CDR3 is made up of 13 amino acids. Germline CDR1 MNHEY, CDR2 SVGEGT. The CDR3 loop reads CASRFYGAGELFF.

The V gene is TRBV5-1, the J gene TRBJ2-3; the D call from TCRdb, TRBD1, cannot be confirmed without DNA. This CDR3 has 17 amino acids. CDR1 is SGHRS and CDR2 is YFSETQ in the germline V gene. The CDR3 here is CASSLDPLGTSTDTQYF.